This TCR beta chain was observed in a study of T cell changes during pregnancy in multiple sclerosis. This CDR3 spans 14 amino acids. The germline V gene has CDR1 MNHEY and CDR2 SVGAGI. The V gene end was trimmed by 5 bases and the J gene end by 6 bases; junction bases not matched to a gene: 6. Clones were sequenced by immunoSEQ multiplex PCR, and TCRdb holds only the in-frame ones, with some missing. The repertoire holds some 38,000 clones, around 91% seen once, with around 0.7% in the top ten. The source of this sequence is a female donor in good health, enrolled as a control in a pregnancy study. This sequence joins TRBV6-5 and TRBJ2-1, with 8 bases fitting TRBD1. The sequencing used CD4+ T cells from peripheral blood mononuclear cells, collected in the second trimester of pregnancy. The CDR3 here is CASSRRTGGNEQFF. The DNA of the CDR3 is TGTGCCAGCAGTCGCCGTACAGGGGGCAATGAGCAGTTCTTC.